The sequence of this TCR beta chain was determined in a study of response to subunit inactivated influenza vaccine. Looked up from germline, CDR1 is SGHRS and CDR2 is YFSETQ. Deletions cut 3 bases from V and 6 bases from J, with 10 bases between. The CDR3 is 12 residues long. TCRdb reprocessed the RT-PCR reads with MiXCR, giving one entry per CDR3 protein. The sample holds about 700,000 distinct CDR3 sequences; 15% to 17% are singletons and the top ten take around a tenth. The table lists this clonotype with many counts. Its antigen is currently unknown. Regarding the study as a whole: Few new T cells, the authors suggested, are recruited by each seasonal influenza vaccination.

The sample consisted of PBMCs from blood, taken 12 days after vaccination. The TCR comes from a man over 45 who received an inactivated influenza vaccine. The rearrangement links TRBV5-1 to TRBJ2-7; D is unresolved. The CDR3 reads CASSSDEVEQYF. Written as DNA, the CDR3 is TGCGCCAGCAGCTCGGACGAAGTCGAGCAGTACTTC.